The 29 T cell receptor beta chains listed next were all sequenced from one sample in a study of early T cells in non-severe SARS-CoV-2 infection. MiXCR, run by TCRdb on the 5' RACE reads, gives a single entry per CDR3 protein. Counted here are 80,000 to 100,000 distinct CDR3 sequences, 13% to 15% occurring once; the ten biggest clones make up roughly 6.4%. Sequencing used whole blood. These receptors all come from an adult who was a healthcare worker with PCR-confirmed SARS-CoV-2 infection or an uninfected control (not recorded which).

This clonotype was seen at least ten times. The chain couples TRBV11-2 to TRBJ2-2, with D perhaps TRBD1 (5 bases). The CDR3 loop spans 14 amino acids. Between the trimmed V and J ends, which lost 5 bases and 2 bases, there was a span of 9 bases. Germline V CDR1 and CDR2: SGHAT, FQNNGV. The chain's CDR3 is CASSATVNTGELFF. CDR3 sequence (DNA): TGTGCCAGCAGCGCGACAGTCAACACCGGGGAGCTGTTTTTT.

The chain joins TRBV11-2 to TRBJ2-3; no clear D. The CDR3 extends over 15 amino acids. Germline V gene sequence: CDR1 SGHAT, CDR2 FQNNGV. The germline V and J ends were trimmed by 3 bases and 0 bases, with 10 bases remaining between them. The chain's CDR3 is CASSFYGSSTDTQYF. The CDR3 DNA reads TGTGCCAGCAGCTTTTACGGGTCTAGCACAGATACGCAGTATTTT.

This clonotype was seen repeatedly, ten times or more. The chain has TRBV19 and TRBJ2-7, with 12 bases fitting TRBD2. Trimming cost V 5 bases and J 4 bases; bases outside gene matches: 3. In germline, CDR1 is LNHDA, CDR2 SQIVND (reference sequence). The CDR3 spans 14 residues. The CDR3 here is CASSRTSGIYEQYF. Here the CDR3 DNA reads TGTGCCAGTAGTCGGACTAGCGGGATTTACGAGCAGTACTTC. Filled out from reference TRBV19 and TRBJ2-7, the complete variable domain reads DGGITQSPKYLFRKEGQNVTLSCEQNLNHDAMYWYRQDPGQGLRLIYYSQIVNDFQKGDIAEGYSVSREKKESFPLTVTSAQKNPTAFYLCASSRTSGIYEQYFGPGTRLTVT.

V is TRBV6-5 and J is TRBJ1-6, with 8 positions matching TRBD1. The CDR3 consists of 17 residues. Germline CDR1 MNHEY, CDR2 SVGAGI. With 2 bases clipped from V and 4 bases from J, the junction kept 7 bases outside the gene matches. DNA for the CDR3: TGTGCCAGCAGTTACACCTGGACAGGGATTTATAATTCACCCCTCCACTTT. Its protein product is CASSYTWTGIYNSPLHF.

This clonotype appeared a few times. The chain couples TRBV12-3 or TRBV12-4 to TRBJ1-3; maybe TRBD1 (5 bases). The CDR3 extends over 16 amino acids. V lost 5 bases, J lost 2 bases, and 16 bases lay in between. The CDR3 spells CASSPPSRETGNTIYF. CDR3 bases: TGTGCCAGCAGTCCACCCAGCAGGGAAACTGGAAACACCATATATTTT.

This clonotype was picked up many times. The CDR3 nucleotides read TGTGCCAGTAGTAGGGCTAGCGGGAATGATGAGCAGTTCTTC. This translates into CASSRASGNDEQFF. The rearrangement uses TRBV19 and TRBJ2-1, with 9 bases aligning to TRBD2. The CDR3 runs to 14 residues. Germline loops: CDR1 LNHDA, CDR2 SQIVND (reference sequence). J was trimmed by 8 bases and V by 4 bases; bases with no gene match: 6.

This clonotype was found a few times. The chain links TRBV9 to TRBJ2-1; D call uncertain. The CDR3 loop spans 10 amino acids. V lost 7 bases and J 3 bases, leaving 2 bases between the germline ends. Germline V gene data show CDR1 as SGDLS and CDR2 as YYNGEE. In DNA form, the CDR3 reads TGTGCCAGCGGCTACAATGAGCAGTTCTTC. Translated, it gives CASGYNEQFF.

This clonotype was seen a few times. The chain uses TRBV5-1 and TRBJ2-3; D possibly corresponds to TRBD2 (6 bases). There are 14 residues in the CDR3. V was trimmed by 4 bases and J by 3 bases, leaving 12 bases between them. Germline-derived CDR1 and CDR2 are SGHRS and YFSETQ. This chain's CDR3 is CASSAGTLTDTQYF. CDR3 nucleotide sequence: TGCGCCAGCAGCGCCGGGACTTTGACAGATACGCAGTATTTT. The variable domain in full, with the rest retrieved from reference TRBV5-1 and TRBJ2-3, is KAGVTQTPRYLIKTRGQQVTLSCSPISGHRSVSWYQQTPGQGLQFLFEYFSETQRNKGNFPGRFSGRQFSNSRSEMNVSTLELGDSALYLCASSAGTLTDTQYFGPGTRLTVL.

The chain is built from TRBV12-3 or TRBV12-4 and TRBJ2-7; 7 bases are shared with TRBD2. This CDR3 contains 16 residues. V lost 5 bases to trimming and J lost 0 bases; unmatched junction nucleotides: 10. The CDR3 is CASSPRLADRSYEQYF. The CDR3 nucleotides read TGTGCCAGCAGTCCCAGACTAGCAGACCGCTCCTACGAGCAGTACTTC.

This clonotype was counted a few times. The chain links TRBV7-8 to TRBJ1-1; 10 bases line up with TRBD1. The CDR3 covers 14 residues. Trimming removed 5 bases from V and 5 bases from J; junction bases left unmatched: 5. Germline assignment: CDR1 SGHVS and CDR2 FQNEAQ. The CDR3 bases are TGTGCCAGCAGCCTGACAGGGGGCGAGACTGAAGCTTTCTTT. Amino acids: CASSLTGGETEAFF.

This chain links TRBV3-1 with TRBJ1-5; no reliable D call. The CDR3 extends over 15 amino acids. V gave up 0 bases and J gave up 2 bases, with 8 bases separating them. In germline, CDR1 is LGHDT, CDR2 YNNKEL (reference sequence). The CDR3 coding sequence is TGTGCCAGCAGCCAAGATAACATAGGCAATCAGCCCCAGCATTTT. Residues: CASSQDNIGNQPQHF.

The chain recombines TRBV6-5 with TRBJ2-2, with 14 bases lining up with TRBD2. Germline V gene lookup returns CDR1 MNHEY and CDR2 SVGAGI. Losses at the gene ends were 6 bases for V and 5 bases for J; bases not matched to a gene: 11. This CDR3 has 18 amino acids. CDR3 region: CASSRPGLAGAITGELFF. CDR3 sequence (DNA): TGTGCCAGCAGCCGCCCGGGACTAGCGGGAGCGATTACCGGGGAGCTGTTTTTT.

The V call is TRBV7-8, the J call TRBJ2-2; 7 positions match TRBD1. Germline V lookup: CDR1 SGHVS, CDR2 FQNEAQ. The CDR3 sequence is 16 residues long. V shed 5 bases, J shed 5 bases, and the junction held 11 bases outside the gene matches. CDR3 sequence (DNA): TGTGCCAGCAGCAGAAATCGGGACAGTCGGACCGGGGAGCTGTTTTTT. Translated, it gives CASSRNRDSRTGELFF.

This clonotype has a count of ten or more. V usage is TRBV30 and J usage is TRBJ1-3; D call uncertain. The CDR3 contains 14 residues. Germline V gene sequence: CDR1 GTSNPN, CDR2 SVGIG (reference sequence). Trimming shortened V by 4 bases and J by 0 bases, and 10 bases separated the two germline ends. Here the CDR3 reads CAWTDGDSGNTIYF. DNA of the CDR3: TGTGCCTGGACGGACGGAGACTCTGGAAACACCATATATTTT.

The genes are TRBV10-1 and TRBJ2-1, with D unclear. The CDR3 is 15 residues long. CDR1 and CDR2 from the germline V gene are WNHNN and SYGVQD (reference sequence). V shed 2 bases and J shed 0 bases, with 8 bases lying between them. In DNA form, the CDR3 reads TGCGCCAGCAGTGAGAGACCCATCTCCTACAATGAGCAGTTCTTC. Protein: CASSERPISYNEQFF.

V gene TRBV4-1 combines with J gene TRBJ2-5; TRBD2 matches at 7 bases. Trimming at V came to 9 bases and at J to 3 bases, leaving 7 bases not matched to a gene. From germline, CDR1 is MGHRA and CDR2 YSYEKL. This CDR3 has 13 residues. For the CDR3, the DNA is TGCGCCAGTGCACTAGCGCTAGAAGAGACCCAGTACTTC. Translating it yields CASALALEETQYF.

The chain employs TRBV12-5 and TRBJ2-2; the D call may be TRBD1 or TRBD2 (5 bases each). The CDR3 loop spans 15 amino acids. Per germline, CDR1 LGHNT and CDR2 FRNRAP. The V end lost 6 bases, the J end lost 0 bases, and 11 bases lay between the germline ends. The CDR3 bases are TGTGCTAGTGGCCTGGGACCAGCGAACACCGGGGAGCTGTTTTTT. This translates into CASGLGPANTGELFF.

This clonotype was counted only a few times. The gene calls are TRBV6-5 and TRBJ1-5, with D perhaps TRBD1 (5 bases). CDR1 MNHEY and CDR2 SVGAGI come from the germline V gene. The CDR3 consists of 14 residues. V was clipped by 0 bases and J by 5 bases, with 8 bases between them. CDR3 coding DNA: TGTGCCAGCAGTTACTCCCAGGGATATCAGCCCCAGCATTTT. Protein: CASSYSQGYQPQHF.

The chain carries TRBV6-4 and TRBJ2-1; 11 nucleotides line up with TRBD2. CDR3 length: 15 amino acids. V lost 6 bases and J lost 6; bases outside the gene matches: 7. Per germline, CDR1 MRHNA and CDR2 SNTAGT. The DNA of the CDR3 is TGTGCCAGCAGCATACTAGCGGGAGTTTCCAATGAGCAGTTCTTC. Amino acids: CASSILAGVSNEQFF.

This clonotype was picked up a small number of times. The rearrangement joins TRBV2 to TRBJ1-2; no firm D call. Germline CDR1 reads SNHLY; CDR2 reads FYNNEI. Trimming cost V 0 bases and J 3 bases, with 11 bases left between them. The CDR3 sequence is 15 residues long. CDR3 sequence reads: CASSEAGMADYGYTF. The CDR3 coding sequence is TGTGCCAGCAGTGAAGCGGGGATGGCAGACTATGGCTACACCTTC.

This clonotype was seen more than once but under ten times. The rearrangement links TRBV20-1 to TRBJ1-1, with 11 nucleotides matching TRBD1. CDR1 is DFQATT, CDR2 SNEGSKA, per germline (reference sequence). Trimming removed 0 bases from V and 0 bases from J; junction bases left unmatched: 6. This CDR3 has 17 residues. CDR3 sequence: CSARDFGTGGMNTEAFF. The CDR3 DNA reads as TGCAGTGCTAGAGATTTTGGGACAGGGGGGATGAACACTGAAGCTTTCTTT.

CDR3 amino acids: CASSPNRARNTEAFF. Written as DNA, the CDR3 is TGTGCCAGCAGCCCCAACCGGGCTCGGAACACTGAAGCTTTCTTT. The rearrangement joins TRBV14 to TRBJ1-1; D gene ambiguous. Trimming pared 4 bases from V and 1 base from J, leaving 13 bases between. Germline V gene sequence: CDR1 SGHDN, CDR2 FVKESK. The CDR3 extends over 15 amino acids.

The chain uses TRBV2 and TRBJ2-7, with D unclear. Germline values: CDR1 SNHLY, CDR2 FYNNEI. Trimming took off 3 bases at V and 4 bases at J, with 13 bases between the two ends. This CDR3 contains 14 residues. CDR3 nucleotides: TGTGCCAGCAGTGATGAGCGCGGACCTTACGAGCAGTACTTC. It yields the protein CASSDERGPYEQYF.

The J gene is TRBJ2-7, the V gene TRBV7-9; maybe TRBD1 (7 bases). CDR3 length: 13 amino acids. The V end lost 5 bases, the J end lost 6 bases, and 14 bases lay between the germline ends. The germline gives CDR1 SEHNR, CDR2 FQNEAQ (reference sequence). For the CDR3, the DNA is TGTGCCAGCAGCCGCGGGACAGCCGGCGAGCAGTACTTC. This encodes CASSRGTAGEQYF. The full variable domain, with the rest looked up from reference TRBV7-9 and TRBJ2-7, is DTGVSQNPRHKITKRGQNVTFRCDPISEHNRLYWYRQTLGQGPEFLTYFQNEAQLEKSRLLSDRFSAERPKGSFSTLEIQRTEQGDSAMYLCASSRGTAGEQYFGPGTRLTVT.

V gene TRBV12-3 or TRBV12-4 combines with J gene TRBJ2-7; 7 nucleotides align to TRBD1. After removal of 1 base from V and 3 bases from J, the junction contained 3 bases not matched to a gene. The CDR3 contains 14 residues. The DNA for the CDR3 is TGTGCCAGCAGTTTAGTCGGACAGGTCTACGAGCAGTACTTC. This gives the protein CASSLVGQVYEQYF.

Ten or more counts support this clonotype. The chain carries TRBV7-2 and TRBJ1-1; TRBD1 is a possible D gene (6 bases). CDR3 size: 13 residues. From germline, CDR1 is SGHTA and CDR2 FQGNSA. V lost 1 base, J lost 10 bases, and 13 bases lay in between. The CDR3 region has the DNA TGTGCCAGCAGCTTAGGGCCCGGGACAAGAGCTTTCTTT. Encoded protein: CASSLGPGTRAFF.

This clonotype was picked up a small number of times. The chain links TRBV11-2 to TRBJ2-1; a weak D match, TRBD1 (7 bases). The CDR3 has 13 amino acids. Germline V lookup: CDR1 SGHAT, CDR2 FQNNGV. The V end lost 8 bases, the J end lost 10 bases, and 18 bases lay between the germline ends. The CDR3 sequence is CASAREGAGEQFF. CDR3 nucleotides: TGTGCCAGCGCGAGAGAGGGGGCGGGAGAGCAGTTCTTC.

This clonotype came up many times. The chain uses TRBV2 and TRBJ2-1; 15 bases match TRBD2. This CDR3 comprises 18 residues. Germline V gene sequence: CDR1 SNHLY, CDR2 FYNNEI. V dropped 5 bases and J dropped 6; count of bases not matched to a gene: 11. CDR3 protein: CASSPGLAGGPYINEQFF. The DNA for the CDR3 is TGTGCCAGCAGTCCTGGACTAGCGGGAGGGCCTTATATCAATGAGCAGTTCTTC.

In its sample, this clonotype was seen a few times. The genes are TRBV20-1 and TRBJ2-1, with 12 bases matching TRBD2. V was pared by 0 bases and J by 6 bases, with 9 bases of the junction left unmatched. This CDR3 region has 17 residues. Germline V gene data show CDR1 as DFQATT and CDR2 as SNEGSKA (reference sequence). The CDR3 DNA follows: TGCAGTGCTAGAGATCTTTTAAGACTAGCGGGAGCCAATGAGCAGTTCTTC. Amino acids: CSARDLLRLAGANEQFF.